These 14 T cell receptor beta chains originate from one sample sequenced in a study of tumor-infiltrating lymphocytes in primary liver carcinoma (dated by TCRdb to between 2016 and 2019). Instrument on record: Illumina HiSeq 2500. TCRbeta-specific cDNA was reverse-transcribed from roughly 500 ng total RNA using a constant-region primer and ProtoScript II reverse transcriptase. TCRbeta libraries were built with three nested multiplex PCR rounds, a slightly modified ARM-PCR procedure. Multiplex TRBV1-TRBV30 forward primers and a Cbeta reverse primer were used in the first two PCR rounds, each of which was run for 10 to 11 cycles. TCRdb itself trimmed the public reads at Q25 with fastp, ran MiXCR and retained productive beta chains. Entries are consolidated by CDR3 protein sequence, retaining the most common genes and DNA. Here the sample has about 120,000 distinct CDR3 sequences; about two thirds occur a single time. The ten largest make up over 7.5% of the sample.

Total RNA and DNA were co-extracted from 20-30 mg of bulk tissue with the AllPrep DNA/RNA mini kit, without cell sorting. Material for sequencing was tumor-adjacent normal liver tissue. Receptors originate from a woman aged 60-75 years with primary liver carcinoma and hepatitis B virus infection.

With regard to this clonotype: Since no conserved phenylalanine or tryptophan closes the CDR3, a read error is the likely cause. The chain carries TRBV25-1 and TRBJ2-1; D may be TRBD2 (6 bases). Germline V lookup: CDR1 MGHDK, CDR2 SYGVNS. V was clipped by 3 bases and J by 8 bases, with 20 bases between them. This CDR3 is 16 amino acids long. CDR3 in DNA: TGTGCCAGCAGTGACCATCTACCGGAGGGATGGGATGAGCAGTTCTCC. Residues: CASSDHLPEGWDEQFS.

In the case of this clonotype: At one end the junction does not follow the germline gene, possibly because of a read error. This chain connects TRBV6-1 to TRBJ2-7; D might be TRBD2 (6 bases). Germline loops: CDR1 MNHNS, CDR2 SASEGT. There are 14 residues in the CDR3. CDR3 protein: CASSEWDSLYEQYF. CDR3 nucleotide sequence: TGCGCCAGCAGTGAGTGGGACTCCCTTTACGAGCAATACTTC.

This chain uses TRBV4-2 with TRBJ1-6; D might be TRBD1 (6 bases). Germline values: CDR1 LGHNA, CDR2 YNFKEQ. Deletions cut 8 bases from V and 7 bases from J, with 24 bases between. The CDR3 runs to 17 residues. The CDR3 bases are TGTGCCAGCCAAGAAAGGAACAGGGCGGATCTAAATTCACCCCTCCACTTT. This gives the protein CASQERNRADLNSPLHF.

The chain combines TRBV11-2 with TRBJ1-4; TRBD1 aligns across 7 bases. The CDR3 contains 18 residues. Germline V gene data show CDR1 as SGHAT and CDR2 as FQNNGV. V lost 2 bases to trimming and J lost 2 bases; unmatched junction nucleotides: 11. CDR3: CASSLSIWTGRTNEKLFF. In nucleotides, the CDR3 is TGTGCCAGCAGCTTAAGCATCTGGACAGGCCGGACTAATGAAAAACTGTTTTTT.

This clonotype was seen many times. The J gene is TRBJ1-5, the V gene TRBV6-1, with 10 bases fitting TRBD1. In germline, CDR1 is MNHNS, CDR2 SASEGT. This CDR3 contains 17 residues. Unmatched junction bases numbered 15, after V lost 7 bases and J lost 6 bases. CDR3 loop: CASTARRPGQGFQPQHF. The CDR3 region has the DNA TGTGCCAGCACAGCCCGAAGACCGGGACAGGGGTTTCAGCCCCAGCATTTT.

Comments on this clonotype: Because the CDR3 is missing its conserved closing phenylalanine or tryptophan, this is likely a read error. V is TRBV6-6 and J is TRBJ2-1, with D perhaps matching TRBD1 or TRBD2 (5 bases each). Trimming stripped 6 bases from V and 9 bases from J, with 12 bases between. The CDR3 covers 12 residues. Germline V gene sequence: CDR1 MNHNY, CDR2 SVGAGI (reference sequence). The CDR3 DNA sequence: TGTGCCAGCAGACCTTTGAGGGGTGAGCAGTTCTTG. It translates to CASRPLRGEQFL.

This clonotype was counted at least ten times. V gene TRBV4-1 combines with J gene TRBJ2-1, with unresolved D. The V gene lost 0 bases and the J gene lost 5 bases, with 5 bases spanning the gap. This CDR3 has 13 residues. CDR1 MGHRA and CDR2 YSYEKL come from the germline V gene. The CDR3 sequence is CASSQDFHNEQFF. The CDR3, as DNA: TGCGCCAGCAGCCAAGATTTTCACAATGAGCAGTTCTTC.

The chain is built from TRBV4-1 and TRBJ1-2; 11 nucleotides match TRBD1. The V and J ends lost 4 bases and 6 bases, in that order; junction bases with no gene match: 13. Germline-derived CDR1 and CDR2 are MGHRA and YSYEKL. The CDR3 consists of 17 residues. The CDR3 coding sequence is TGCGCCAGCAGCCCCCCCCGGGGACAGGGGGGGAACCATGGCTACACCTTC. Translation: CASSPPRGQGGNHGYTF.

The V and J genes are TRBV6-2 or TRBV6-3 and TRBJ2-3; the D gene is possibly TRBD2 (6 bases). With 6 bases removed from V and 2 bases from J, the gap between germline ends came to 24 bases. The germline V gene has CDR1 MNHEY and CDR2 SVGEGT. This CDR3 comprises 18 residues. CDR3 sequence (DNA): TGTGCCAGCAGCTGCCGGGACTTACAAGCGTCCTTCACAGATACGCAGTATTTT. Its translation: CASSCRDLQASFTDTQYF.

For this clonotype: One base away lies a much larger clone, so this may be a sequencing read error. The chain carries TRBV28 and TRBJ1-2, with 11 bases identical to TRBD1. The CDR3 runs 15 residues. Germline V gene data show CDR1 as MDHEN and CDR2 as SYDVKM. CDR3 residues: CTSRRTGGENYGYTF. The CDR3 nucleotides read TGTACCAGCAGGCGGACAGGGGGCGAGAACTATGGCTACACCTTC.

Comments on this clonotype: The junction departs from germline at one end; a sequencing error may be responsible. This rearrangement joins TRBV6-5 to TRBJ2-1; no firm D call. The CDR3 totals 14 residues. Germline CDR1 and CDR2: MNHEY and SVGAGI. CDR3 residues: CASSYSPNTNEQSF. The DNA of the CDR3 is TGTGCCAGCAGTTACTCCCCTAACACTAATGAGCAGTCCTTC.

On this clonotype: At one end, the junction sequence differs from germline, possibly due to a read error. The chain carries TRBV11-2 and TRBJ2-3; D uncertain. The CDR3 consists of 12 residues. In germline, CDR1 is SGHAT, CDR2 FQNNGV. In nucleotides, the CDR3 is TGTACCAGCAGTCCCTGGGCGGATATGCAGTATTTT. It yields the protein CTSSPWADMQYF.

On this clonotype itself: The conserved phenylalanine or tryptophan is not found at the CDR3 terminus, so this likely reflects a read error. The J gene is TRBJ1-4, the V gene TRBV6-5, with D possibly matching TRBD1 (5 bases). Germline V CDR1 and CDR2: MNHEY, SVGAGI. This CDR3 comprises 12 residues. Deletions cut 7 bases from V and 10 bases from J, with 13 bases between. The CDR3 sequence: CASIGTAVKLFY. DNA for the CDR3: TGTGCCAGCATCGGGACTGCGGTAAAACTGTTTTAT.

This clonotype was seen ten or more times. The chain uses TRBV5-1 and TRBJ2-7; D is uncertain. In germline, CDR1 is SGHRS, CDR2 YFSETQ. V lost 0 bases and J lost 7, with 11 bases in between. The CDR3 consists of 13 residues. As DNA, the CDR3 is TGCGCCAGCAGCTTGGCCGTGGGTTCGGAGCAGTACTTC. Amino acids: CASSLAVGSEQYF.